The present T cell receptor (beta chain) was sequenced within a study of early stage breast cancer tumors. Looking at the study overall: The ER+/PR+/HER2- tumors included seven or eight ductal and a few lobular carcinomas. General study results and limits: Comparing each tissue with blood distinguished tumor from normal in most of the 16 patients. Functional markers like CD4, CD8 and FOXP3 were missed in bulk sequencing. Enriched TCRB sequences shared across patients were mostly commonly generated sequences.

Germline V CDR1 and CDR2: SGDLS, YYNGEE. The CDR3 is 12 amino acids. Trimming removed 3 bases at V and 3 bases at J, with 7 bases between. Clones were read by immunoSEQ multiplex PCR, and TCRdb kept only the in-frame ones, dropping some. Here the sample spans around 28,000 clones, 75% to 90% being singletons. A note on this clone: The antigen is undetermined. The same CDR3 also results from other DNA sequences found in this sample.

Sequencing input: blood. The rearrangement uses TRBV9 and TRBJ2-7; weak D call: TRBD1 (5 bases). This TCR derives from a person in their 60s with breast cancer. CDR3 residues: CASSGQGYEQYF. As DNA, the CDR3 is TGTGCCAGCAGCGGCCAGGGCTACGAGCAGTACTTC.